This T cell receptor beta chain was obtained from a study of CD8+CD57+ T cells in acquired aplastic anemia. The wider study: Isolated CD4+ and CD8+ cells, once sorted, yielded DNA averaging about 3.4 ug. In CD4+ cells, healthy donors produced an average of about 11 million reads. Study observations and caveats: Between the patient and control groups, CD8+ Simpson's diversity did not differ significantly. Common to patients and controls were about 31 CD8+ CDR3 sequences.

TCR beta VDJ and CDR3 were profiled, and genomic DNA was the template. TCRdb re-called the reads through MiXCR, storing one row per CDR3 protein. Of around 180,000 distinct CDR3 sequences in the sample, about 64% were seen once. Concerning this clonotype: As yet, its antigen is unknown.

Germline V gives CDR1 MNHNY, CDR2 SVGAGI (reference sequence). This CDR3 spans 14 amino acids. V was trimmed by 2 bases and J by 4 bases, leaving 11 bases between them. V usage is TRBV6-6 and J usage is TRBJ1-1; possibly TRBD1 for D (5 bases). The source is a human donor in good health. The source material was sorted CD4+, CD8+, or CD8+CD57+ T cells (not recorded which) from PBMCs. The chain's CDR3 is CASSYGSGATEAFF. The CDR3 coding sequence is TGTGCCAGCAGTTACGGCAGCGGGGCCACTGAAGCTTTCTTT.